The 32 T cell receptor beta chains below come from one sample, sequenced in a study of T cell changes during pregnancy in multiple sclerosis. Some clones are missing from TCRdb's copy, which holds only in-frame ones; the method was immunoSEQ multiplex PCR. The repertoire includes 70,000 to 95,000 clones, 80% to 95% of them detected once, and around 0.7% sits in the top ten. Sequencing used peripheral blood, obtained in the second trimester of pregnancy. The receptors come from a female donor in good health, enrolled as a control in a pregnancy study.

A note on this clone: Other DNA sequences in this specimen translate into the identical CDR3. The chain employs TRBV30 and TRBJ1-1, with 7 bases identical to TRBD1. The germline CDR1 and CDR2 sequences are GTSNPN and SVGIG (reference sequence). This CDR3 is built from 13 residues. Unmatched junction bases numbered 6, after V lost 3 bases and J lost 5 bases. CDR3 in DNA: TGTGCCTGGAGACACGGGACAGTTACTGAAGCTTTCTTT. Translation gives CAWRHGTVTEAFF.

This clone was detected once. This sequence joins TRBV11-2 and TRBJ2-3; 8 positions match TRBD2. This CDR3 has 16 residues. Germline trimming cut 1 base from V and 3 bases from J; bases unmatched to any gene: 6. Germline CDR1 reads SGHAT; CDR2 reads FQNNGV. The CDR3 sequence: CASSLVTGGRTDTQYF. Written as DNA, the CDR3 is TGTGCCAGCAGCTTAGTCACGGGGGGGCGAACAGATACGCAGTATTTT.

This clone appeared a single time. The rearrangement uses TRBV11-1 and TRBJ1-6; possible D gene TRBD1, 6 bases. The V and J ends lost 5 bases and 9 bases respectively, with 11 bases between them. This CDR3 region has 13 residues. The germline V gene has CDR1 SGHAT and CDR2 FQDESV (reference sequence). The CDR3 reads CASSPGAGSPLHF. DNA of the CDR3: TGTGCCAGCAGCCCAGGGGCGGGTTCACCCCTCCACTTT. The full variable domain, in which reference TRBV11-1 and TRBJ1-6 provide the parts outside the CDR3, is EAEVAQSPRYKITEKSQAVAFWCDPISGHATLYWYRQILGQGPELLVQFQDESVVDDSQLPKDRFSAERLKGVDSTLKIQPAELGDSAMYLCASSPGAGSPLHFGNGTRLTVT.

About this clone itself: This specimen includes other DNA sequences encoding the same CDR3. V gene TRBV7-8 combines with J gene TRBJ1-2; 7 bases are shared with TRBD1. The CDR3 contains 13 residues. With 1 base clipped from V and 4 bases from J, the junction kept 0 bases outside the gene matches. From germline, CDR1 is SGHVS and CDR2 FQNEAQ. This CDR3 is CASSLGTGYGYTF. The DNA of the CDR3 is TGTGCCAGCAGCTTAGGGACAGGCTATGGCTACACCTTC.

V is TRBV7-9 and J is TRBJ1-4, with TRBD1 matching over 10 bases. The germline gives CDR1 SEHNR, CDR2 FQNEAQ (reference sequence). CDR3 length equals 15 residues. V shed 5 bases, J shed 8 bases, and the junction held 8 bases outside the gene matches. The CDR3 loop reads CASSPDRGPGEKLFF. CDR3 coding DNA: TGTGCCAGCAGCCCCGACAGGGGGCCAGGGGAAAAACTGTTTTTT.

The rearrangement uses TRBV18 and TRBJ1-5; 11 nucleotides agree with TRBD1. The CDR3 totals 18 residues. The J segment lost 2 bases and the V segment lost 5 bases, leaving 11 bases of the junction unmatched. From germline, CDR1 is KGHSH and CDR2 LQKENI. The CDR3 DNA is TGTGCCAGCTCAAGAGGACAGGGGGCGCGAAGTGGCAATCAGCCCCAGCATTTT. This codes for CASSRGQGARSGNQPQHF.

This chain uses TRBV2 with TRBJ1-3; D unclear. The CDR3 length is 16 residues. V shed 5 bases and J shed 0 bases, with 14 bases lying between them. Germline CDR1 SNHLY, CDR2 FYNNEI. The CDR3 region is CASSFSPGFSGNTIYF. For the CDR3, the DNA is TGTGCCAGCAGTTTTTCCCCCGGGTTCTCTGGAAACACCATATATTTT.

This CDR3 is CASSPGGQETQYF. The CDR3 DNA reads TGCGCCAGCAGCCCCGGGGGTCAAGAGACCCAGTACTTC. The V and J genes are TRBV5-1 and TRBJ2-5; the D gene is possibly TRBD2 (6 bases). Looked up from germline, CDR1 is SGHRS and CDR2 is YFSETQ. CDR3 size: 13 residues. V was clipped by 4 bases and J by 2 bases, with 9 bases between them.

V gene TRBV21-1 combines with J gene TRBJ2-7; the DNA was not compared with TRBD1, the D call given in the table. TRBV21-1 is described as a pseudogene. This CDR3 comprises 14 residues. The CDR3 DNA follows: TGTGCCACCGAGCGTGTCAGGGGGGTTTACGAGCAGTACTTC. Protein product: CATERVRGVYEQYF.

This chain uses TRBV4-2 with TRBJ2-5; the match to TRBD2 covers 9 bases. Germline-derived CDR1 and CDR2 are LGHNA and YNFKEQ. The CDR3 has 16 amino acids. The V gene end was trimmed by 1 base and the J gene end by 9 bases; junction bases not matched to a gene: 12. CDR3 in amino acids: CASSQGLAGLGGAQYF. CDR3 coding DNA: TGTGCCAGCAGCCAAGGGCTAGCGGGGCTCGGGGGGGCCCAGTACTTC.

This sequence joins TRBV5-4 and TRBJ1-2; 9 nucleotides match TRBD1. V lost 3 bases, J lost 2 bases, and 5 bases stayed unmatched. In germline, CDR1 is SGHNT, CDR2 YYREEE (reference sequence). CDR3 length equals 15 residues. The CDR3 DNA follows: TGTGCCAGCAGCTCCGGACAGGGGATAAACTATGGCTACACCTTC. This gives the protein CASSSGQGINYGYTF.

A few counts support this clone. The chain couples TRBV19 to TRBJ1-2; D is uncertain. The V gene's germline CDR1 is LNHDA and CDR2 SQIVND (reference sequence). V dropped 3 bases and J dropped 7 bases, with 15 bases sitting between them. CDR3 size: 14 residues. The CDR3 sequence is CASSISNSGFGYTF. Written as DNA, the CDR3 is TGTGCCAGTAGTATTTCAAATTCAGGCTTTGGCTACACCTTC. Combining the CDR3 with reference TRBV19 and TRBJ1-2 gives the whole variable domain DGGITQSPKYLFRKEGQNVTLSCEQNLNHDAMYWYRQDPGQGLRLIYYSQIVNDFQKGDIAEGYSVSREKKESFPLTVTSAQKNPTAFYLCASSISNSGFGYTFGSGTRLTVV.

The rearrangement joins TRBV29-1 to TRBJ1-1; 7 bases line up with TRBD1. The germline CDR1 and CDR2 sequences are SQVTM and ANQGSEA. This CDR3 has 14 residues. V was pared by 6 bases and J by 0 bases, with 7 bases of the junction left unmatched. CDR3 sequence: CSVQGINVNTEAFF. The CDR3, as DNA: TGCAGCGTACAGGGGATCAACGTGAACACTGAAGCTTTCTTT.

In this sample, this clone turned up once. The V gene is TRBV27, the J gene TRBJ1-1; D not certain. This CDR3 is built from 14 residues. The germline V gene has CDR1 MNHEY and CDR2 SMNVEV (reference sequence). V was clipped by 4 bases and J by 4 bases, with 13 bases between them. Written as DNA, the CDR3 is TGTGCCAGCAGTTCCGCCGACTGGAGCACTGAAGCTTTCTTT. Translating gives CASSSADWSTEAFF.

For the CDR3, the DNA is TGTGCCAGCAGCGTAGTTGACGCGGGCTACCGCAGAACACGTGGCTACACCTTC. This sequence encodes CASSVVDAGYRRTRGYTF. This rearrangement joins TRBV9 to TRBJ1-2, with D uncertain. The CDR3 runs to 18 residues. Germline V gene sequence: CDR1 SGDLS, CDR2 YYNGEE. Between the trimmed V and J ends, which lost 0 bases and 7 bases, there was a span of 25 bases.

The chain couples TRBV5-4 to TRBJ2-1; the D gene is possibly TRBD2 (6 bases). Germline-derived CDR1 and CDR2 are SGHNT and YYREEE (reference sequence). This CDR3 spans 15 amino acids. V lost 0 bases and J lost 4, with 11 bases in between. CDR3 nucleotide sequence: TGTGCCAGCAGCTTGGGATATGCGGGGTACAATGAGCAGTTCTTC. Protein sequence: CASSLGYAGYNEQFF.

There are a few counts of this clone. The chain links TRBV6-1 to TRBJ1-3; a weak D match, TRBD1 (5 bases). V lost 2 bases to trimming and J lost 2 bases, with 13 bases between them. The CDR3 contains 16 residues. CDR1 is MNHNS and CDR2 is SASEGT in the germline V gene. The CDR3 sequence is CASSEPLSRAGNTIYF. CDR3 coding DNA: TGTGCCAGCAGTGAACCCCTAAGCAGGGCTGGAAACACCATATATTTT.

The rearrangement uses TRBV6-1 and TRBJ1-5; D is uncertain. Germline V CDR1 and CDR2: MNHNS, SASEGT. V was clipped by 3 bases and J by 0 bases, with 9 bases between them. CDR3 length: 15 residues. CDR3 loop: CASSEAGNSNQPQHF. The CDR3 coding sequence is TGTGCCAGCAGTGAGGCGGGGAATAGCAATCAGCCCCAGCATTTT.

V gene TRBV19 combines with J gene TRBJ1-2; D uncertain. Germline V lookup: CDR1 LNHDA, CDR2 SQIVND (reference sequence). V was trimmed by 0 bases and J by 8 bases, leaving 13 bases between them. CDR3 length: 14 amino acids. The CDR3 coding sequence is TGTGCCAGTAGTATAGACCTGGAGGAGGTAGGCTACACCTTC. It is translated as CASSIDLEEVGYTF.

The chain combines TRBV5-1 with TRBJ1-4; D is unclear. Germline assignment: CDR1 SGHRS and CDR2 YFSETQ. Trimming removed 1 base from V and 8 bases from J, with 12 bases in between. The length of the CDR3 is 14 residues. CDR3 loop: CASSLSSIHEKLFF. The CDR3 DNA follows: TGCGCCAGCAGCTTGTCGTCTATCCACGAAAAACTGTTTTTT.

CDR3 in amino acids: CASSYRTGDTEAFF. The DNA for the CDR3 is TGTGCCAGCAGTTACCGGACAGGGGACACTGAAGCTTTCTTT. The gene calls are TRBV6-6 and TRBJ1-1; 9 bases line up with TRBD1. CDR1 is MNHNY, CDR2 SVGAGI, per germline (reference sequence). This CDR3 is 14 amino acids long. V dropped 2 bases and J dropped 3; count of bases not matched to a gene: 1.

The chain couples TRBV11-1 to TRBJ1-6; tentative D call: TRBD1 (6 bases). V dropped 5 bases and J dropped 6 bases, with 17 bases sitting between them. The CDR3 spans 16 residues. Looked up from germline, CDR1 is SGHAT and CDR2 is FQDESV (reference sequence). The CDR3 nucleotides are TGTGCCAGCAGCCACCCGACAGGATCGATTAATTCACCCCTCCACTTT. It encodes CASSHPTGSINSPLHF.

The rearrangement joins TRBV19 to TRBJ2-3; the D gene is possibly TRBD2 (5 bases). CDR1 and CDR2 from the germline V gene are LNHDA and SQIVND (reference sequence). V was cut by 7 bases and J by 6 bases, with 14 bases left in between. CDR3 length equals 13 residues. CDR3 amino acids: CASNRGSLDTQYF. The CDR3 region has the DNA TGTGCCAGTAATAGAGGGTCTCTGGATACGCAGTATTTT.

This chain links TRBV30 with TRBJ2-7; 9 positions match TRBD1. V trimming: 5 bases; J trimming: 4 bases; junction bases outside the gene matches: 6. Germline lookup yields CDR1 GTSNPN and CDR2 SVGIG (reference sequence). This CDR3 is 13 amino acids long. CDR3: CAWCRDREYEQYF. The DNA of the CDR3 is TGTGCCTGGTGCCGGGACAGGGAATACGAGCAGTACTTC.

The chain uses TRBV11-2 and TRBJ2-7; TRBD1 matches at 7 bases. The CDR3 has 15 amino acids. The germline V gene encodes CDR1 SGHAT and CDR2 FQNNGV. J was trimmed by 2 bases and V by 2 bases; bases with no gene match: 6. CDR3 region: CASSLISGTAYEQYF. The CDR3 DNA follows: TGTGCCAGCAGCTTAATATCCGGGACAGCCTACGAGCAGTACTTC.

This clone was seen only once. The CDR3 spells CASGQGGYNEQFF. In nucleotides, the CDR3 is TGTGCCAGCGGACAGGGGGGTTACAATGAGCAGTTCTTC. The gene calls are TRBV13 and TRBJ2-1; TRBD1 aligns across 10 bases. Looked up from germline, CDR1 is PRHDT and CDR2 is FYEKMQ (reference sequence). The CDR3 is 13 amino acids. V lost 8 bases to trimming and J lost 4 bases; unmatched junction nucleotides: 2.

The table lists this clone with a count of one. The V gene is TRBV4-2, the J gene TRBJ1-3, with 7 nucleotides matching TRBD1. J gave up 7 bases and V 1 base, and 10 bases lay outside the gene matches. The CDR3 is 16 amino acids. In germline, CDR1 is LGHNA, CDR2 YNFKEQ. Written as DNA, the CDR3 is TGTGCCAGCAGCCAAGGTTACAGGGGAATGGTGAACACCATATATTTT. Encoded protein: CASSQGYRGMVNTIYF.

This chain connects TRBV13 to TRBJ2-2; unclear D gene. V lost 4 bases and J 7 bases, leaving 16 bases between the germline ends. The CDR3 runs 15 residues. The germline V gene encodes CDR1 PRHDT and CDR2 FYEKMQ (reference sequence). CDR3 DNA: TGTGCCAGCAGCTCCATTATGGAACCGGGCGGGGAGCTGTTTTTT. Translation gives CASSSIMEPGGELFF.

The rearrangement joins TRBV7-9 to TRBJ2-5; D gene unclear. V lost 3 bases, J lost 5 bases, and 10 bases lay in between. This CDR3 has 13 residues. The V gene's germline CDR1 is SEHNR and CDR2 FQNEAQ (reference sequence). This CDR3 is CASSFPGGETQYF. In DNA, the CDR3 is TGTGCCAGCAGCTTTCCGGGTGGGGAGACCCAGTACTTC.

The chain links TRBV7-2 to TRBJ1-6; D may be TRBD1 (6 bases). This CDR3 region has 19 residues. Germline CDR1 SGHTA, CDR2 FQGNSA. V lost 0 bases, J lost 3 bases, and 18 bases lay in between. DNA of the CDR3: TGTGCCAGCAGCTTAGCGGCACTACGGGACATGGACTATAATTCACCCCTCCACTTT. Amino acids: CASSLAALRDMDYNSPLHF.

The gene calls are TRBV7-8 and TRBJ1-2; 7 bases fit TRBD1. Germline CDR1 SGHVS, CDR2 FQNEAQ. CDR3 length: 15 amino acids. After removal of 5 bases from V and 5 bases from J, the junction contained 11 bases not matched to a gene. The CDR3 DNA reads as TGTGCCAGCAGCGAATCCGGGACAGTGATGTATGGCTACACCTTC. This gives the protein CASSESGTVMYGYTF.

The J gene is TRBJ2-5, the V gene TRBV5-1, with 11 bases identical to TRBD2. CDR1 and CDR2 (germline): SGHRS, YFSETQ. Trimming at V came to 4 bases and at J to 5 bases, leaving 4 bases not matched to a gene. This CDR3 is 14 amino acids long. This chain's CDR3 is CASSPSGGFETQYF. DNA of the CDR3: TGCGCCAGCAGCCCTAGCGGGGGGTTCGAGACCCAGTACTTC.